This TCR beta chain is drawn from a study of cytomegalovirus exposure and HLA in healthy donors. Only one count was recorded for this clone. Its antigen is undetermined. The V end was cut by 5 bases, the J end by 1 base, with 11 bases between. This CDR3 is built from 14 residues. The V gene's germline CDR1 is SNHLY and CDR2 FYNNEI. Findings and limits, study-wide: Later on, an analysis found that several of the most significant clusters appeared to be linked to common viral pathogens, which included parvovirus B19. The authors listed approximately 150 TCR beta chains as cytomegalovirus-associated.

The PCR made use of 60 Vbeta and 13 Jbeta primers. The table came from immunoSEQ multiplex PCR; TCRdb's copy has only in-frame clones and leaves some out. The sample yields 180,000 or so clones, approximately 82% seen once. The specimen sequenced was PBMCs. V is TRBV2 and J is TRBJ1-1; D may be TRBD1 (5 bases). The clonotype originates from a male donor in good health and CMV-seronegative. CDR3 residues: CASSTMTANTEAFF. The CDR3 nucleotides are TGTGCCAGCAGTACCATGACAGCGAACACTGAAGCTTTCTTT.